Given below is one TCR beta chain in context. This entry comes from a study of graft-versus-host responses after intestinal transplantation. J lost 2 bases, V lost 6 bases, and 7 bases had no gene match. The CDR3 spans 15 residues. CDR1 is KGHSH and CDR2 is LQKENI in the germline V gene. Sequenced by immunoSEQ multiplex PCR; TCRdb stores in-frame clones only, minus some. The data hold around 13,000 clones, with around 83% observed a single time. Sequencing was performed on PBMCs, taken about 130 days after transplant. V gene TRBV18 combines with J gene TRBJ2-7, with 10 positions matching TRBD2. The receptor comes from a human patient who received an intestinal transplant, so some T cells may come from the graft donor. The CDR3 DNA sequence: TGTGCCAGCTCGCCTGGACTAGCGGTTACCTACGAGCAGTACTTC. This gives the protein CASSPGLAVTYEQYF.